This T cell receptor (beta chain) was sequenced during a study of T-cell reconstitution after alpha-beta-depleted transplantation in children. General study results and limits: By about two months after transplant, alpha-beta T cells reportedly arose from several hundred graft clones that had expanded.

Preparation of the TCRbeta library was carried out with unique molecular identifiers. In TCRdb, the PCR reads were re-called with MiXCR into one record per CDR3 protein. The sample holds around 90,000 distinct CDR3 sequences, about 14% seen once. Trimming stripped 6 bases from V and 5 bases from J, with 14 bases between. The CDR3 runs 13 residues. Germline-derived CDR1 and CDR2 are SGHRS and YFSETQ. About this clonotype: The target antigen is unknown.

The sequence came from a male patient between 2 and 15 years old who had a stem cell transplant for acute lymphoblastic leukemia, so the T cells may come from the graft donor. This specimen consisted of PBMCs, mostly from graft donor cells, obtained 180 days after TCRalphabeta/CD19-depleted stem cell transplant. The chain employs TRBV5-1 and TRBJ2-5; D is unclear. The CDR3 nucleotides read TGCGCCAGCAACCTCCAGGTCTCGGAGACCCAGTACTTC. This encodes CASNLQVSETQYF.